This TCR beta chain was sequenced in a study of identical twins. From the 5' RACE reads, TCRdb called clonotypes with MiXCR, one entry per CDR3 protein. The sample consists of 1.5 million to 2 million distinct CDR3 sequences, under 35% of them appearing once. Study-level points and caveats: Researchers reported weaker excess twin sharing in beta out-of-frame sequences.

This CDR3 has 15 residues. V was cut by 5 bases and J by 2 bases, with 14 bases left in between. CDR1 is SGHTA and CDR2 is FQGNSA in the germline V gene. This clonotype was observed many times. Its antigen is as yet unknown. Sequences were obtained from cord blood. The rearrangement uses TRBV7-2 and TRBJ2-3, with a possible D match to TRBD2 (6 bases). The sequence was collected from a newborn girl in good health. The CDR3 here is CASSNLVLATDTQYF. CDR3 bases: TGTGCCAGCAGCAATTTGGTACTAGCCACAGATACGCAGTATTTT. Based on the CDR3 plus reference TRBV7-2 and TRBJ2-3, the full variable domain is GAGVSQSPSNKVTEKGKDVELRCDPISGHTALYWYRQSLGQGLEFLIYFQGNSAPDKSGLPSDRFSAERTGGSVSTLTIQRTQQEDSAVYLCASSNLVLATDTQYFGPGTRLTVL.